These 9 T cell receptor beta chains originate from one sample sequenced in a study of CD8+CD57+ T cells in acquired aplastic anemia. Patients sequenced had flow cytometry evidence of CD8+CD57+ cell expansion. TCR beta VDJ and CDR3 profiling used genomic DNA as template. TCRdb analysed the reads with MiXCR anew, one entry per CDR3 protein. The sample shows roughly 150,000 distinct CDR3 sequences, roughly 43% of them seen only once. Sequencing input: sorted CD4+, CD8+, or CD8+CD57+ T cells (not recorded which) from PBMCs. The receptors shown here come from a human donor with aplastic anemia.

There are a few counts of this clonotype. The V gene is TRBV30, the J gene TRBJ2-1; D call uncertain. Germline values: CDR1 GTSNPN, CDR2 SVGIG (reference sequence). The CDR3 spans 12 residues. Trimming took 6 bases from V and 1 from J, leaving 7 bases between them. The CDR3 coding sequence is TGTGCCTGCCCCGGTTCCTACAATGAGCAGTTCTTC. Translating gives CACPGSYNEQFF.

The J gene is TRBJ2-1, the V gene TRBV29-1, with 13 bases that match TRBD2. Losses at the gene ends were 4 bases for V and 7 bases for J; bases not matched to a gene: 4. The CDR3 is 14 residues long. Germline CDR1 is SQVTM and CDR2 is ANQGSEA. The CDR3 spells CSVVGTSGINEQFF. As DNA, the CDR3 is TGCAGCGTTGTCGGGACTAGCGGGATTAATGAGCAGTTCTTC.

This clonotype appeared a single time. This sequence joins TRBV13 and TRBJ1-2, with D hard to call. CDR3 length: 16 amino acids. V lost 5 bases and J lost 4, with 20 bases in between. Germline V gives CDR1 PRHDT, CDR2 FYEKMQ (reference sequence). DNA of the CDR3: TGTGCCAGCAGCATCGACCCGGTCCTGAACAGCTATGGCTACACCTTC. This codes for CASSIDPVLNSYGYTF.

This clonotype has at least ten counts. The rearrangement uses TRBV28 and TRBJ2-7; D not resolved. CDR1 and CDR2 from the germline V gene are MDHEN and SYDVKM. Trimming pared 7 bases from V and 2 bases from J, leaving 12 bases between. This CDR3 contains 13 residues. CDR3 sequence reads: CASIRVGPYEQYF. CDR3 bases: TGTGCCAGCATCAGAGTAGGGCCCTACGAGCAGTACTTC.

The rearrangement links TRBV9 to TRBJ1-2, with D unclear. The CDR3 runs 9 residues. Germline CDR1 and CDR2: SGDLS and YYNGEE. Trimming took 7 bases from V and 8 from J, leaving 6 bases between them. The CDR3 is CASGEGYTF. CDR3 in DNA: TGTGCCAGCGGAGAGGGCTACACCTTC. The entire variable domain, with the rest obtained from reference TRBV9 and TRBJ1-2, is as follows: DSGVTQTPKHLITATGQRVTLRCSPRSGDLSVYWYQQSLDQGLQFLIQYYNGEERAKGNILERFSAQQFPDLHSELNLSSLELGDSALYFCASGEGYTFGSGTRLTVV.

The chain employs TRBV30 and TRBJ2-2; TRBD2 matches 7 bases. V was clipped by 3 bases and J by 2 bases; unmatched bases: 3. CDR1 and CDR2 (germline): GTSNPN, SVGIG (reference sequence). The CDR3 runs 14 residues. The CDR3 DNA sequence: TGTGCCTGGAGGCTAGCGGATAACACCGGGGAGCTGTTTTTT. Protein sequence: CAWRLADNTGELFF.

The J gene is TRBJ2-1, the V gene TRBV20-1, with D hard to call. Germline V lookup: CDR1 DFQATT, CDR2 SNEGSKA (reference sequence). Trimming took off 3 bases at V and 4 bases at J, with 10 bases between the two ends. The CDR3 loop spans 13 amino acids. This chain's CDR3 is CSASPKPYNEQFF. The CDR3, as DNA: TGCAGTGCTAGTCCGAAGCCGTACAATGAGCAGTTCTTC.

The J gene is TRBJ1-1, the V gene TRBV20-1; TRBD1 agrees at 9 bases. The CDR3 contains 18 residues. Germline V gene lookup returns CDR1 DFQATT and CDR2 SNEGSKA (reference sequence). V shed 1 base, J shed 3 bases, and the junction held 15 bases outside the gene matches. The DNA for the CDR3 is TGCAGTGCTAGAGGCTACTCCGGGACAGGGCGTCGTGACACTGAAGCTTTCTTT. Protein product: CSARGYSGTGRRDTEAFF.

This sequence joins TRBV25-1 and TRBJ2-5, with 7 nucleotides matching TRBD2. The CDR3 runs to 16 residues. Per germline, CDR1 MGHDK and CDR2 SYGVNS. The junction had 7 bases not matched to a gene; V was cut back by 1 base and J by 2 bases. CDR3 protein: CASSEWTVGGQETQYF. The DNA for the CDR3 is TGTGCCAGCAGTGAATGGACGGTGGGGGGGCAAGAGACCCAGTACTTC.